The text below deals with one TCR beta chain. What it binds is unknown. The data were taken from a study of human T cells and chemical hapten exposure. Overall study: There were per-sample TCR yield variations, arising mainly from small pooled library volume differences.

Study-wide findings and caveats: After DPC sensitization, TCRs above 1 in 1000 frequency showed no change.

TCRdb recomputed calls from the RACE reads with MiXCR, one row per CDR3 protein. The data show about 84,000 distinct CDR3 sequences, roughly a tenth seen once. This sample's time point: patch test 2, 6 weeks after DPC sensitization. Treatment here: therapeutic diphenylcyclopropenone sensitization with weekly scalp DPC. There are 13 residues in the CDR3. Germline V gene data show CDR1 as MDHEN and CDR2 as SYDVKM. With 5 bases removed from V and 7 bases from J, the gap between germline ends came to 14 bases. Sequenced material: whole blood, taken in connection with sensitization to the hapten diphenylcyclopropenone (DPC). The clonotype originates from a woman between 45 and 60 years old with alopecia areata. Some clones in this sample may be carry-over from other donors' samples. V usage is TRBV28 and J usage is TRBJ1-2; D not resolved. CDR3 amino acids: CASSGPPPGGYTF. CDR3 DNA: TGTGCCAGCAGTGGCCCCCCTCCAGGTGGCTACACCTTC.